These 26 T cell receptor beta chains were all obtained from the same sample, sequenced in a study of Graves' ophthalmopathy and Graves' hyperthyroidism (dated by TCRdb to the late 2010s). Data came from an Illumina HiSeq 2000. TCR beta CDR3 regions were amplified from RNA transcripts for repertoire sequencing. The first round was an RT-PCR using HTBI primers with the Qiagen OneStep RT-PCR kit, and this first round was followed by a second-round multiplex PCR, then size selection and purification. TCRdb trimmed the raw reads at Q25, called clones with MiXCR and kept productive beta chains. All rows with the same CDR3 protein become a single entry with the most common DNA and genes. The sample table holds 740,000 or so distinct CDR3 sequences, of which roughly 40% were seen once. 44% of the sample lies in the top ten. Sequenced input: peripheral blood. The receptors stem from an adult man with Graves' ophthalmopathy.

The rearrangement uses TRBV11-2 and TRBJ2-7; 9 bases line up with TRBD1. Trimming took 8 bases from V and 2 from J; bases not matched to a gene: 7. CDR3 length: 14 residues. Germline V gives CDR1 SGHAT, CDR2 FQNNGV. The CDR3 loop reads CASGVDRGTYEQYF. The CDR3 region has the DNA TGTGCCAGCGGCGTCGACAGGGGGACCTACGAGCAGTACTTC.

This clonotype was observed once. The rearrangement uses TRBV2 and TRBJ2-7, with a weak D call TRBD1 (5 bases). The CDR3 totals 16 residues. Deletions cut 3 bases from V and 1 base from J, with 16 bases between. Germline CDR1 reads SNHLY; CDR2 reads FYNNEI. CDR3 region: CASSDAGNGVSYEQYF. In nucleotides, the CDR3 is TGTGCCAGCAGTGATGCAGGGAATGGAGTATCCTACGAGCAGTACTTC.

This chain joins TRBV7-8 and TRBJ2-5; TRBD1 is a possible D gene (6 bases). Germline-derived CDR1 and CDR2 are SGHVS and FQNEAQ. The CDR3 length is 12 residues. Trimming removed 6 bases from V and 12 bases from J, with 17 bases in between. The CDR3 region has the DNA TGTGCCAGCAGTCTACAGGGCTCCAAAGAGTACTTC. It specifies CASSLQGSKEYF. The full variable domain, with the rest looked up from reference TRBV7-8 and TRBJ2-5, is GAGVSQSPRYKVAKRGQDVALRCDPISGHVSLFWYQQALGQGPEFLTYFQNEAQLDKSGLPSDRFFAERPEGSVSTLKIQRTQQEDSAVYLCASSLQGSKEYFGPGTRLLVL.

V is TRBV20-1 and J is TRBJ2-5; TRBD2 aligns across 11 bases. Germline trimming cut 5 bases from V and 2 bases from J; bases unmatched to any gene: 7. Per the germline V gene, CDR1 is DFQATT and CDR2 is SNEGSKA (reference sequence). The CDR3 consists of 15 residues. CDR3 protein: CSALTSGGQQETQYF. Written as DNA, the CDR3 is TGCAGTGCTCTCACTAGCGGGGGACAACAAGAGACCCAGTACTTC.

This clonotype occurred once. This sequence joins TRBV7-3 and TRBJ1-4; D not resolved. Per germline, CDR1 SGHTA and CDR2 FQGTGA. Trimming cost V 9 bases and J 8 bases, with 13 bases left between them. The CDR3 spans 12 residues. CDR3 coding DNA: TGTGCCAGGGGCACAGCAGAAGAAAAACTGTTTTTT. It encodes CARGTAEEKLFF.

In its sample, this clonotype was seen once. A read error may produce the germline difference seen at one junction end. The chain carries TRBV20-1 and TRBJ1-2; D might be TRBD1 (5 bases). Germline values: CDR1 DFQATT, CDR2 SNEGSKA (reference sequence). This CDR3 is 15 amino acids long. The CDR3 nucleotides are TGCGGTGCTAGATCCCGGTTAGGGGCTAACTATGGCTACACCTTC. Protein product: CGARSRLGANYGYTF.

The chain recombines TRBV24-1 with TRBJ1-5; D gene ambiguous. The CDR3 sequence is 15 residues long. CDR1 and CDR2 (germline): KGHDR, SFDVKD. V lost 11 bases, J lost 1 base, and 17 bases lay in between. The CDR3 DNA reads TGTGCCATCCGCTCGGGCAGCGACAGCAATCAGCCCCAGCATTTT. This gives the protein CAIRSGSDSNQPQHF.

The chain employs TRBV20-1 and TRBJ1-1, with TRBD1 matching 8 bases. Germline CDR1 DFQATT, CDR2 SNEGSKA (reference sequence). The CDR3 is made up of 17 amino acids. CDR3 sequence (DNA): TGCATCCCCCGGCCCCCCGGGACAGGTCTCATGAACACTGAAGCTTTCTTT. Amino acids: CIPRPPGTGLMNTEAFF.

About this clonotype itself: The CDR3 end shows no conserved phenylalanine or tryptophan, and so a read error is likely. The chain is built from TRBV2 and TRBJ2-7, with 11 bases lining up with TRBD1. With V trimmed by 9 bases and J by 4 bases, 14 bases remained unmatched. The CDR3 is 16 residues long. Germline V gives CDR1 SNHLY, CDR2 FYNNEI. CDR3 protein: CASSMIGDRGKYEQYL. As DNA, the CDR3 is TGTGCCAGTAGTATGATCGGGGACAGGGGGAAGTACGAGCAGTACTTG.

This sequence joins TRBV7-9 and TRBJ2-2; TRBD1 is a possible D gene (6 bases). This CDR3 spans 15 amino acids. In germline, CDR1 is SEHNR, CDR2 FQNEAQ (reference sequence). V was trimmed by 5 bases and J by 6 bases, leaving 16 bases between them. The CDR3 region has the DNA TGTGCCAGCAGCCCCCAGGGGCTGGGGTCCGGGGAGCTGTTTTTT. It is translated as CASSPQGLGSGELFF.

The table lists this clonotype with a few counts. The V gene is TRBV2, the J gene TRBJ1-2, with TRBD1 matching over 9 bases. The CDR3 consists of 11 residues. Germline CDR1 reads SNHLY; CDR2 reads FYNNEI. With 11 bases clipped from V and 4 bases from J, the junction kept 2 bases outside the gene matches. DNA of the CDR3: TGTGCCCCGACAGGGGGCTATGGCTACACCTTC. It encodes CAPTGGYGYTF.

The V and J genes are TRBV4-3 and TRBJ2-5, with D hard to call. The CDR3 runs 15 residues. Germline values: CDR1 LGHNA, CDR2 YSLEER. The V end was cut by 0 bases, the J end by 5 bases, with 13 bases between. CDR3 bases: TGCGCCAGCAGCCAAGACCTAAAGGCTTATGAGACCCAGTACTTC. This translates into CASSQDLKAYETQYF.

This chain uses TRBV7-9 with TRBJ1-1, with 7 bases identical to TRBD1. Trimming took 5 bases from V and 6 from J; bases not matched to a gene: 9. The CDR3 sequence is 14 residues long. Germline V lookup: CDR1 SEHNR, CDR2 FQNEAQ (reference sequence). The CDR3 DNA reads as TGTGCCAGCAGCCAAGACACAGGGGTTGCTGAAGCTTTCTTT. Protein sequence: CASSQDTGVAEAFF.

The CDR3 nucleotides are TGTGCCAGCAGCTTCCCAGTTGGCATAAGGAACACTGAAGCTTTCTTT. Translated: CASSFPVGIRNTEAFF. The chain uses TRBV11-2 and TRBJ1-1, with D uncertain. The CDR3 is 16 amino acids. V lost 3 bases and J 1 base, leaving 15 bases between the germline ends. The germline V gene has CDR1 SGHAT and CDR2 FQNNGV.

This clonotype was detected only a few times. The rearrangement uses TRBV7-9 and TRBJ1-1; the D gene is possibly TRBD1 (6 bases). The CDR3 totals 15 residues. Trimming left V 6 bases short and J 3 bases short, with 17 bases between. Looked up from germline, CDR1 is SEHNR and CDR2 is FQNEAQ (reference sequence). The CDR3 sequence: CASSLRGAGYTEAFF. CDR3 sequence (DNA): TGTGCCAGCAGTTTAAGGGGGGCCGGTTACACTGAAGCTTTCTTT.

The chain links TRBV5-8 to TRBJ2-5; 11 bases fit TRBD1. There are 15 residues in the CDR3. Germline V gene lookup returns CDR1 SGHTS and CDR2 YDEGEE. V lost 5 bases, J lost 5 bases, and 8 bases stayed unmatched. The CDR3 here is CASRPGQGATETQYF. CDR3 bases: TGTGCCAGCAGACCCGGACAGGGGGCTACGGAGACCCAGTACTTC.

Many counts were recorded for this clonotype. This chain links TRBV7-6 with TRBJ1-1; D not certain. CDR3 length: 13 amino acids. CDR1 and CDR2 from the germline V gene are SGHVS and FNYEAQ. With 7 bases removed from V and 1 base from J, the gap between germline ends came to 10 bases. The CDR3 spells CASKISWNTEAFF. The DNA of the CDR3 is TGTGCCAGCAAAATTTCGTGGAACACTGAAGCTTTCTTT.

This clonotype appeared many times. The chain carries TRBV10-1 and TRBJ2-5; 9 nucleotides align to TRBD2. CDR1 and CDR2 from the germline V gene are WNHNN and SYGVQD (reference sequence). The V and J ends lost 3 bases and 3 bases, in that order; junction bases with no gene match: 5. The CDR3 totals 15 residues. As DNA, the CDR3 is TGCGCCAGCAGTGACCCGACTAGCGGAGAAGAGACCCAGTACTTC. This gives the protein CASSDPTSGEETQYF.

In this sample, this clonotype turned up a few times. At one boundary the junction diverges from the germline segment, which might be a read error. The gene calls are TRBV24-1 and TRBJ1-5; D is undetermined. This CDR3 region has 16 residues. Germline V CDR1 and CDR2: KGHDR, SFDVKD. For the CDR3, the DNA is TGTGCCAGCAGTTCCCAACGCGAAGGTAGCAATCAGCCCCAGCATTTT. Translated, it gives CASSSQREGSNQPQHF.

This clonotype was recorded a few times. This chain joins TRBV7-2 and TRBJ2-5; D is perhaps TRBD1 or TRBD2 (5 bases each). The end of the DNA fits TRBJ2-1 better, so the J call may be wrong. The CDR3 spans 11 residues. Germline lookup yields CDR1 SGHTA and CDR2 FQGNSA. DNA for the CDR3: TGTGCCAGCAGCTTAAAGGGACCGCAGTTCTTC. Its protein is CASSLKGPQFF.

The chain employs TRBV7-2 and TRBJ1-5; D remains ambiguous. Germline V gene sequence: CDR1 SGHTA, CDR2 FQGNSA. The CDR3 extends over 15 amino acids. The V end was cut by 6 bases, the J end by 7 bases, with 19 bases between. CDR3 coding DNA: TGTGCCAGCAGTTTTGGCAGGAAGGGAATCCAGCCCCAGCATTTT. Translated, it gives CASSFGRKGIQPQHF.

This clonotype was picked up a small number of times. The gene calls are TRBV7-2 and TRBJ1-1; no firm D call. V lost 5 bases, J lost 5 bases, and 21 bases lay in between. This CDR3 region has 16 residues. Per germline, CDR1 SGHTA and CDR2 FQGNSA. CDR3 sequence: CASSPIPGPPRTEAFF. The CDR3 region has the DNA TGTGCCAGCAGCCCGATCCCGGGCCCCCCGAGGACTGAAGCTTTCTTT.

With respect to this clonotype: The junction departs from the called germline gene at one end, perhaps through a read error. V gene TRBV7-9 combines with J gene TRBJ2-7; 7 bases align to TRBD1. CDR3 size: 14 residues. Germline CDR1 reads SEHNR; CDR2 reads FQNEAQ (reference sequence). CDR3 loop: CASSPDRDTPQTSF. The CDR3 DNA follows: TGTGCCAGCAGCCCCGACAGGGATACGCCCCAAACCTCGTTC.

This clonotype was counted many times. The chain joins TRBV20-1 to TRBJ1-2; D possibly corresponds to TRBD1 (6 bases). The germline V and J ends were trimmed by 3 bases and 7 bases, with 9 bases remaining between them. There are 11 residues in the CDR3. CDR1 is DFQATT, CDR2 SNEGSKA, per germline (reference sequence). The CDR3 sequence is CSASWGLGYTF. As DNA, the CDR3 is TGCAGTGCTAGTTGGGGGCTTGGCTACACCTTC.

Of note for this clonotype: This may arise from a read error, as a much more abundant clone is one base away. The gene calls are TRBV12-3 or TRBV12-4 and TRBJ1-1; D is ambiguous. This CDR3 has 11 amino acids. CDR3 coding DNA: TGTGCCAGCAGTGACGGCACTGAAGCTTCCTTT. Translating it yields CASSDGTEASF.

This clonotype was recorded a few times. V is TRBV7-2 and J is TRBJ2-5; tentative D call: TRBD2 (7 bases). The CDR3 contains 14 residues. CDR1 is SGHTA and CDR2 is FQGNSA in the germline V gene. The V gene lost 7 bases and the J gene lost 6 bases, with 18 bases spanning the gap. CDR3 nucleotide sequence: TGTGCCAGCACCTCAAGGGGGGGGTTGAAGACCCAGTACTTC. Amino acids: CASTSRGGLKTQYF. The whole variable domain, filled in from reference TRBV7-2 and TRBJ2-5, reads GAGVSQSPSNKVTEKGKDVELRCDPISGHTALYWYRQSLGQGLEFLIYFQGNSAPDKSGLPSDRFSAERTGGSVSTLTIQRTQQEDSAVYLCASTSRGGLKTQYFGPGTRLLVL.